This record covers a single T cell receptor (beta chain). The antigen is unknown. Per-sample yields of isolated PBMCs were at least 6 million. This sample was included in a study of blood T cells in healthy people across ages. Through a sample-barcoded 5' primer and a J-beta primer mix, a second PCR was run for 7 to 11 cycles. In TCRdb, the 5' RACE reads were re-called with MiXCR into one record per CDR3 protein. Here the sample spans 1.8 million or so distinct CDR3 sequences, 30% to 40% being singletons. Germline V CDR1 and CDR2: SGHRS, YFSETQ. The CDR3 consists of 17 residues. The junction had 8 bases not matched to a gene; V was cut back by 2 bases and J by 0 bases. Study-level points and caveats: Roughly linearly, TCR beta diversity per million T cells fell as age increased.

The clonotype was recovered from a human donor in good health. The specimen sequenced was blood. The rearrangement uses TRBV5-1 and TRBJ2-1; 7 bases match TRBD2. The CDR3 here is CASSFLAGPSSYNEQFF. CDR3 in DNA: TGCGCCAGCAGCTTCTTAGCGGGTCCTAGCTCCTACAATGAGCAGTTCTTC.